The present T cell receptor (beta chain) was sequenced within a study of cytomegalovirus exposure and HLA in healthy donors. As regards this clone: Its specificity is not known.

PCR primers comprised 60 Vbeta and 13 Jbeta primers. Clones were sequenced by immunoSEQ multiplex PCR, and TCRdb holds only the in-frame ones, with some missing. The sample has fewer than 150,000 clones, roughly 70% seen once. Whole-study results and caveats: In a later analysis, at a false discovery rate of 0.05, 15,000 to 20,000 TCR beta sequences matched HLA alleles.

The CDR3 runs to 11 residues. Trimming took off 3 bases at V and 6 bases at J, with 6 bases between the two ends. Germline V gene sequence: CDR1 MNHNY, CDR2 SVGAGI (reference sequence). This TCR was sampled from a young man in good health and CMV-seronegative. Specimen: PBMCs. The V call is TRBV6-6, the J call TRBJ2-7; D gene ambiguous. The CDR3 is CASSYAFEQYF. CDR3 coding DNA: TGTGCCAGCAGTTATGCGTTCGAGCAGTACTTC.